The rows below give T cell receptor beta chains drawn from one sample of a study of CD8 T cells in Susac syndrome. TCRdb fed the immunoSEQ multiplex PCR reads into MiXCR, producing one record per CDR3 protein. The sample records 70,000 to 95,000 distinct CDR3 sequences, 90% to 95% being singletons. Sequenced sample: CD8+ T cells from PBMCs. The receptors were gathered from a human donor with Susac syndrome. Both conserved end residues are part of each CDR3. Only part of the rows carry a size: once, few, many, or a class if the clone is expanded.

abundance	j_gene	v_gene	CDR3aa
once	TRBJ2-1	TRBV14	CASSQGSWTNSIRNEQFF
.	TRBJ2-1	TRBV20-1	CSARDRTSGVYNEQFF
.	TRBJ2-7	TRBV5-6	CASSLAEAAEQYF
few	TRBJ2-1	TRBV12-3/TRBV12-4	CASSLLRRLFF
.	TRBJ2-1	TRBV18	CASSPPDRYNEQFF
.	TRBJ2-1	TRBV6-5	CASSPGGEKFF
few	TRBJ1-5	TRBV27	CASSSGANSNQPQHF
.	TRBJ1-2	TRBV29-1	CSIKGLKGGYTF
.	TRBJ2-5	TRBV13	CASSLVQTETQYF
once	TRBJ2-1	TRBV18	CASSPLVGETYNEQFF
.	TRBJ1-1	TRBV7-8	CASSFWTGRGTEAFF
.	TRBJ2-5	TRBV4-1	CASSQRQGDETQYF
.	TRBJ2-3	TRBV30	CAWLSGSRTDTQYF
.	TRBJ2-5	TRBV15	CATSGYEQGYQETQYF
.	TRBJ1-3	TRBV15	CATSGGTLTGNTIYF
.	TRBJ1-2	TRBV15	CATSRGVDRGRGYGYTF